This T cell receptor (beta chain) was retrieved from a study of naive and memory T cell subsets. From germline, CDR1 is MNHNY and CDR2 SVGAGI (reference sequence). The germline V and J ends were trimmed by 6 bases and 1 base, with 11 bases remaining between them. The CDR3 sequence is 14 residues long. This clonotype was counted many times. The beta constant-region primer was an equimolar mix of two oligonucleotides covering TRBC1 and TRBC2. Via MiXCR, TCRdb re-called the UMI-ligation and nested PCR reads, giving one row per CDR3 protein. The repertoire holds 77,000 or so distinct CDR3 sequences, roughly 13% seen once, with about 0.9% in the top ten.

J is TRBJ2-3 and V is TRBV6-6; D not certain. Material for sequencing was central memory CD4+ T cells from blood. This TCR derives from a human donor in good health. In nucleotides, the CDR3 is TGTGCCAGCAGCCAGTCTTTCGGCACAGATACGCAGTATTTT. Translating it yields CASSQSFGTDTQYF.